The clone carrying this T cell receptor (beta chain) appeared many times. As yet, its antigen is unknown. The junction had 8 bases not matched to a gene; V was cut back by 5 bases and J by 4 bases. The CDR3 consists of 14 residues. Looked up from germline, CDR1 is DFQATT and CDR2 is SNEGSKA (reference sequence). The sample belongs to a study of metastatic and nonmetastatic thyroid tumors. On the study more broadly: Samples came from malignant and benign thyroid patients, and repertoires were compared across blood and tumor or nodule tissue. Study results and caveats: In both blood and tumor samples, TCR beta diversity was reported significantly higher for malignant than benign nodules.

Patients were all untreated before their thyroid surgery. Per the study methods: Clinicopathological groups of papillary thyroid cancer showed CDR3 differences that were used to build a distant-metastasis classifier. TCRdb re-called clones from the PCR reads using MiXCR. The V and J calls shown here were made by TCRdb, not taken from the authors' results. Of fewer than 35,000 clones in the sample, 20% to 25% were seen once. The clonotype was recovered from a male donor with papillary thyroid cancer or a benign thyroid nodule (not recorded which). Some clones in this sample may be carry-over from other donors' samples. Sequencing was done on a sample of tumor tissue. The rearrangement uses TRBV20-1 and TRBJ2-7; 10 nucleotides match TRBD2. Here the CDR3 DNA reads TGCAGTGCTTCAAATAGCGGGAGGCAATACGAGCAGTACTTC. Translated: CSASNSGRQYEQYF.